This entry lists 5 T cell receptor beta chains sequenced from one sample in a study of T cell changes during pregnancy in multiple sclerosis. Data came from immunoSEQ multiplex PCR; TCRdb stores just in-frame clones and leaves some out. The repertoire holds 65,000 to 90,000 clones, with about 89% as singletons. Material: PBMCs, obtained in the first trimester of pregnancy. These receptors all stem from a female donor in good health, serving as a control in a pregnancy study. Some clones in this sample may be carry-over from other donors' samples.

This chain joins TRBV28 and TRBJ1-1; TRBD1 agrees at 8 bases. V shed 5 bases, J shed 2 bases, and the junction held 4 bases outside the gene matches. CDR1 and CDR2 (germline): MDHEN, SYDVKM. The CDR3 has 14 amino acids. The CDR3 protein is CASSRQGRNTEAFF. DNA of the CDR3: TGTGCCAGCAGTCGACAGGGGAGAAACACTGAAGCTTTCTTT.

This sequence joins TRBV5-1 and TRBJ1-1; 9 bases line up with TRBD1. The CDR3 has 14 residues. Germline assignment: CDR1 SGHRS and CDR2 YFSETQ. Trimming at V came to 4 bases and at J to 11 bases, leaving 12 bases not matched to a gene. The CDR3 nucleotides read TGCGCCAGCAGCCCGTCCGGGACAGGGAATATCGCTTTCTTT. It specifies CASSPSGTGNIAFF.

The J gene is TRBJ2-1, the V gene TRBV7-2; 8 bases fit TRBD2. There are 16 residues in the CDR3. CDR1 SGHTA and CDR2 FQGNSA come from the germline V gene. The J segment lost 7 bases and the V segment lost 2 bases, leaving 10 bases of the junction unmatched. This CDR3 reads CASSLLPSGSGNEQFF. CDR3 bases: TGTGCCAGCAGCTTACTCCCCAGCGGGAGTGGTAATGAGCAGTTCTTC.

This chain uses TRBV19 with TRBJ2-5; 9 bases agree with TRBD2. This CDR3 region has 18 residues. CDR1 is LNHDA and CDR2 is SQIVND in the germline V gene (reference sequence). Trimming took 5 bases from V and 4 from J; bases not matched to a gene: 17. The CDR3 protein is CASSPRDGLAGSGETQYF. The CDR3 DNA reads TGTGCCAGTAGTCCCCGCGATGGGCTAGCGGGATCGGGAGAGACCCAGTACTTC. The full variable domain, its missing parts supplied by reference TRBV19 and TRBJ2-5, is DGGITQSPKYLFRKEGQNVTLSCEQNLNHDAMYWYRQDPGQGLRLIYYSQIVNDFQKGDIAEGYSVSREKKESFPLTVTSAQKNPTAFYLCASSPRDGLAGSGETQYFGPGTRLLVL.

The chain recombines TRBV6-1 with TRBJ2-5, with 9 bases matching TRBD2. This CDR3 is built from 15 residues. V was clipped by 8 bases and J by 2 bases; unmatched bases: 9. CDR1 is MNHNS and CDR2 is SASEGT in the germline V gene. CDR3 sequence reads: CASSTLAGQQETQYF. DNA of the CDR3: TGTGCCAGCTCGACCCTAGCGGGGCAGCAAGAGACCCAGTACTTC.